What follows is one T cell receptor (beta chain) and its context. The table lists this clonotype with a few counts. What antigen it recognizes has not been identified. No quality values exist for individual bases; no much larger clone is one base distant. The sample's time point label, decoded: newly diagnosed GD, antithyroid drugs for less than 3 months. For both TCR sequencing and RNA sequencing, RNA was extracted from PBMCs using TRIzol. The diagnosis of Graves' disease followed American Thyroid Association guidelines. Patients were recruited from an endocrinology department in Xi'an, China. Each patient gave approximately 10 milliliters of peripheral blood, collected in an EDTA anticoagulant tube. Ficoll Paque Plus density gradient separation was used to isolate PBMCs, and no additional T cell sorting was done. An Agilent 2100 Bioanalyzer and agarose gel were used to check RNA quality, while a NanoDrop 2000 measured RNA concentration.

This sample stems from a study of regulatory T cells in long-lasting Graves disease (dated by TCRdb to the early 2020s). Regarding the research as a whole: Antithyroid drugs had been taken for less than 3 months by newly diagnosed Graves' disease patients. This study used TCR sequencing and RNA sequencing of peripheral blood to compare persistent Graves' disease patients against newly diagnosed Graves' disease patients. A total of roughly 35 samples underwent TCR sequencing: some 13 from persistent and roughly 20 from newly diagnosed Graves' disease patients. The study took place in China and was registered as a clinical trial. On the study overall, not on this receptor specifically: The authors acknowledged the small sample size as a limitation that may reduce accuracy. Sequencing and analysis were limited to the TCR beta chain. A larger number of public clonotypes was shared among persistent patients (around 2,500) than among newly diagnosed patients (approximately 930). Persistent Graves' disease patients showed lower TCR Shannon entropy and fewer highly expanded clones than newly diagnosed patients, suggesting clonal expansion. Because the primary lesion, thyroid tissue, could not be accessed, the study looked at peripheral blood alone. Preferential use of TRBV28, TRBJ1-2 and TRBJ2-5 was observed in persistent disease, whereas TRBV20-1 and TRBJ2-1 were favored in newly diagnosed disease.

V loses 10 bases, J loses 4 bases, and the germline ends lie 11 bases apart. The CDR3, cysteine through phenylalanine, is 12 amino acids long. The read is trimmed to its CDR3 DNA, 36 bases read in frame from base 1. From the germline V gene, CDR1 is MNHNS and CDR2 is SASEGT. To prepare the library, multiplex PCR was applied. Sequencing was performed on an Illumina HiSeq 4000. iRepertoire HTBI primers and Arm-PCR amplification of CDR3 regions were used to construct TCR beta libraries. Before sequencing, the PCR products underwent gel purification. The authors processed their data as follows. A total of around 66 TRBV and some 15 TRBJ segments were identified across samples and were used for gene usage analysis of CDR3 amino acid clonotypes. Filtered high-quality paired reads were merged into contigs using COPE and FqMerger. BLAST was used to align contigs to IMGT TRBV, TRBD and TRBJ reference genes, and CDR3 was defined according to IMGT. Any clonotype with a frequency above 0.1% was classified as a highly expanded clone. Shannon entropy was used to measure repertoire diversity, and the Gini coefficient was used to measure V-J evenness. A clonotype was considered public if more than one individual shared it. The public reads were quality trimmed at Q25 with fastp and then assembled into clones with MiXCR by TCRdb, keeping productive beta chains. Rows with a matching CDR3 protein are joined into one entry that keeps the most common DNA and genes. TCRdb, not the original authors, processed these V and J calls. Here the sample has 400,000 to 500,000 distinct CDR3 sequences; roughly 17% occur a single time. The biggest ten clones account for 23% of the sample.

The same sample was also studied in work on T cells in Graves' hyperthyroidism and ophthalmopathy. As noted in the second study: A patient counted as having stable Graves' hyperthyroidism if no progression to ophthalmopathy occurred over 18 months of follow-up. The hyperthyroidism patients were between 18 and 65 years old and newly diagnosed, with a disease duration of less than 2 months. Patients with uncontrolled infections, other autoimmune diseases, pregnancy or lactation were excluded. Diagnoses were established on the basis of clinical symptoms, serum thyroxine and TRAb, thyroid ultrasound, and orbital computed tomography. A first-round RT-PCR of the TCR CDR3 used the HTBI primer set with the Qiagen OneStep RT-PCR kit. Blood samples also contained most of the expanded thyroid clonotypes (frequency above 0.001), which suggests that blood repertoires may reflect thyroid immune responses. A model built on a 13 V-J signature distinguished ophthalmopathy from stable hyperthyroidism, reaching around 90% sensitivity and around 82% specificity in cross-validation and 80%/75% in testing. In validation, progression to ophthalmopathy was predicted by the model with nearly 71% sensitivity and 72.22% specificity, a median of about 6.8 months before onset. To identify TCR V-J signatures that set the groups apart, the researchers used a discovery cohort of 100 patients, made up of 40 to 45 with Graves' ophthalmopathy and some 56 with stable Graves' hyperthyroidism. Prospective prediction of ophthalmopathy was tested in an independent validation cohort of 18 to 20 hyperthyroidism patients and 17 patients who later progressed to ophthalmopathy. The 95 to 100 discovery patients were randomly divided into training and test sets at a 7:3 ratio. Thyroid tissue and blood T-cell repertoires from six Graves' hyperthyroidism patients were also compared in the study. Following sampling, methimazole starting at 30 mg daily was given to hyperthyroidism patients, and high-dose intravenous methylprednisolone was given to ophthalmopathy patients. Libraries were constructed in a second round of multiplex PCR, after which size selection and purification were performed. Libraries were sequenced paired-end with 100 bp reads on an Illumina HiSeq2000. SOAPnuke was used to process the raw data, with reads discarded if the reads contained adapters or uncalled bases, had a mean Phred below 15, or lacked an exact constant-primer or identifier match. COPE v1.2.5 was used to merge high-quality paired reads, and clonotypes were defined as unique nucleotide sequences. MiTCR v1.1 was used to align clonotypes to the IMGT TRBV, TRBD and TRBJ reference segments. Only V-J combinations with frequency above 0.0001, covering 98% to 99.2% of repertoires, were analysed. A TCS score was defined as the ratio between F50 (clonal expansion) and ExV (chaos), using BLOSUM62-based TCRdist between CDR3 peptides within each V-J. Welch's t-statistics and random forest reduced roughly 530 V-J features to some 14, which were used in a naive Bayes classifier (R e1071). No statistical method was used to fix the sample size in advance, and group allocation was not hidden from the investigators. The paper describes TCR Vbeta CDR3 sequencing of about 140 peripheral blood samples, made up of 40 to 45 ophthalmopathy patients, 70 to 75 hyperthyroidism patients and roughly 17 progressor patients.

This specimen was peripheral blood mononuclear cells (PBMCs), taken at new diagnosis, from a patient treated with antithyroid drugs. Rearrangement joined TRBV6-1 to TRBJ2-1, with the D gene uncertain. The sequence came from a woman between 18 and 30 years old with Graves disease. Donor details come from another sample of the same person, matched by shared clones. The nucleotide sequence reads TGTGCCACCAAGACTGATTACAATGAGCAGTTCTTC. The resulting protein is CATKTDYNEQFF.